These 22 T cell receptor beta chains were sequenced from one sample in a study of cytomegalovirus exposure and HLA in healthy donors (dated by TCRdb to 2017 to 2019). Receptors were amplified or captured by the immunoSEQ multiplex PCR assay. For the multiplex PCR, a mixture combining 60 forward primers for TCR Vbeta segments and 13 reverse primers for TCR Jbeta segments was used. Here the immuneACCESS table is served through TCRdb, limited to in-frame sequences with V and J called. Missing clones are a known gap in these copies; in checked studies unresolved V genes cover under half, and the rest lacks a known reason. For this sample the table gives approximately 140,000 clones, of which roughly 80% were detected only once. Less than 3.5% of the sample goes to the ten largest clones. Sequencing used PBMCs. These receptors were taken from a middle-aged man in good health and CMV-seropositive.

The rearrangement links TRBV7-3 to TRBJ2-7; no clear D. Deletions cut 5 bases from V and 1 base from J, with 12 bases between. Germline V gene lookup returns CDR1 SGHTA and CDR2 FQGTGA. There are 14 residues in the CDR3. CDR3 bases: TGTGCCAGCAGCACCCTCGTCCTATCCTACGAGCAGTACTTC. It codes for CASSTLVLSYEQYF. Looking up the rest from reference TRBV7-3 and TRBJ2-7 gives the full variable domain: GAGVSQTPSNKVTEKGKYVELRCDPISGHTALYWYRQSLGQGPEFLIYFQGTGAADDSGLPNDRFFAVRPEGSVSTLKIQRTERGDSAVYLCASSTLVLSYEQYFGPGTRLTVT.

The genes are TRBV4-3 and TRBJ2-1, with D perhaps TRBD2 (5 bases). V gave up 4 bases and J gave up 3 bases, with 13 bases separating them. Germline V lookup: CDR1 LGHNA, CDR2 YSLEER. This CDR3 is 15 amino acids long. The CDR3 region is CASSLGRSNYNEQFF. CDR3 DNA sequence: TGCGCCAGCAGCCTAGGGAGAAGCAACTACAATGAGCAGTTCTTC.

The V gene is TRBV9, the J gene TRBJ2-2; no reliable D call. The V end was cut by 0 bases, the J end by 0 bases, with 6 bases between. Germline lookup yields CDR1 SGDLS and CDR2 YYNGEE. The CDR3 has 15 amino acids. The CDR3 sequence: CASSVGTPNTGELFF. The CDR3 DNA reads TGTGCCAGCAGCGTAGGTACACCGAACACCGGGGAGCTGTTTTTT.

CDR3 residues: CASRVQGPNQPQHF. DNA of the CDR3: TGTGCCAGCAGGGTACAGGGACCCAATCAGCCCCAGCATTTT. The genes are TRBV2 and TRBJ1-5, with D possibly being TRBD1 (6 bases). The V end lost 6 bases, the J end lost 3 bases, and 12 bases lay between the germline ends. This CDR3 has 14 residues. CDR1 is SNHLY, CDR2 FYNNEI, per germline.

V usage is TRBV5-5 and J usage is TRBJ1-1, with unresolved D. V gave up 3 bases and J gave up 7 bases, with 10 bases separating them. CDR3 size: 12 residues. In germline, CDR1 is SGHKS, CDR2 YYEKEE (reference sequence). CDR3 nucleotides: TGTGCCAGCAGCTCCCTAGGTGTTGAAGCTTTCTTT. It codes for CASSSLGVEAFF.

This sequence joins TRBV4-2 and TRBJ2-1; no firm D call. The CDR3 length is 14 residues. V lost 0 bases to trimming and J lost 6 bases, with 9 bases between them. From germline, CDR1 is LGHNA and CDR2 YNFKEQ. DNA of the CDR3: TGTGCCAGCAGCCAAGAGCTAGAAGCCAATGAGCAGTTCTTC. It translates to CASSQELEANEQFF.

The V and J genes are TRBV15 and TRBJ2-2, with 10 bases fitting TRBD1. CDR3 length: 15 amino acids. V shed 7 bases and J 3 bases; nucleotides not matched to a gene: 5. CDR1 and CDR2 from the germline V gene are LNHNV and YYDKDF (reference sequence). The CDR3, as DNA: TGTGCCACCAAAGTGGGACAGGGGTACACCGGGGAGCTGTTTTTT. The encoded protein is CATKVGQGYTGELFF.

This CDR3 is CASSASGTGDYNEQFF. Written as DNA, the CDR3 is TGTGCCAGCAGTGCCTCCGGGACAGGGGACTACAATGAGCAGTTCTTC. This rearrangement joins TRBV28 to TRBJ2-1, with 10 nucleotides matching TRBD1. There are 16 residues in the CDR3. With V trimmed by 5 bases and J by 3 bases, 7 bases remained unmatched. Germline CDR1 is MDHEN and CDR2 is SYDVKM.

This chain connects TRBV29-1 to TRBJ2-1, with D perhaps TRBD2 (6 bases). V shed 7 bases and J shed 2 bases, with 12 bases lying between them. In germline, CDR1 is SQVTM, CDR2 ANQGSEA. CDR3 length: 13 amino acids. CDR3 DNA sequence: TGCAGCGCCGGGAGTTCCGCCTACAATGAGCAGTTCTTC. Its translation is CSAGSSAYNEQFF.

This clone was seen only a few times. This chain joins TRBV18 and TRBJ2-7, with 8 nucleotides matching TRBD2. Looked up from germline, CDR1 is KGHSH and CDR2 is LQKENI. There are 15 residues in the CDR3. Germline trimming cut 3 bases from V and 2 bases from J; bases unmatched to any gene: 6. In nucleotides, the CDR3 is TGTGCCAGCTCACCCGGGGGGGCAGGGGCCTACGAGCAGTACTTC. It translates to CASSPGGAGAYEQYF.

This chain connects TRBV5-1 to TRBJ2-1, with 7 nucleotides matching TRBD2. CDR1 is SGHRS and CDR2 is YFSETQ in the germline V gene. The length of the CDR3 is 15 residues. Unmatched junction bases numbered 10, after V lost 5 bases and J lost 5 bases. DNA of the CDR3: TGCGCCAGCAGAGCGGGGCGCAACTTGGACAATGAGCAGTTCTTC. Residues: CASRAGRNLDNEQFF. Full variable domain (remainder filled in from reference TRBV5-1 and TRBJ2-1): KAGVTQTPRYLIKTRGQQVTLSCSPISGHRSVSWYQQTPGQGLQFLFEYFSETQRNKGNFPGRFSGRQFSNSRSEMNVSTLELGDSALYLCASRAGRNLDNEQFFGPGTRLTVL.

This chain links TRBV2 with TRBJ2-6, with D unresolved. The CDR3 contains 16 residues. In germline, CDR1 is SNHLY, CDR2 FYNNEI. V lost 3 bases, J lost 2 bases, and 11 bases lay in between. CDR3 region: CASSDSEAAGANVLTF. DNA for the CDR3: TGTGCCAGCAGTGACAGCGAAGCAGCTGGGGCCAACGTCCTGACTTTC.

This chain links TRBV5-4 with TRBJ2-1, with D possibly being TRBD2 (6 bases). V lost 3 bases to trimming and J lost 0 bases, with 10 bases between them. Germline V gene lookup returns CDR1 SGHNT and CDR2 YYREEE (reference sequence). This CDR3 is built from 15 residues. The CDR3 protein is CASSSAGSSYNEQFF. The CDR3 coding sequence is TGTGCCAGCAGCTCGGCGGGGAGCTCCTACAATGAGCAGTTCTTC.

V is TRBV4-1 and J is TRBJ1-1; D remains ambiguous. CDR3 size: 18 residues. Germline V gene lookup returns CDR1 MGHRA and CDR2 YSYEKL. The V end was cut by 3 bases, the J end by 1 base, with 21 bases between. The CDR3 spells CASSQAPSFRVKNTEAFF. DNA for the CDR3: TGCGCCAGCAGCCAGGCCCCTTCATTCCGGGTTAAGAACACTGAAGCTTTCTTT.

In the case of this clone: This CDR3 is also generated by other DNA sequences in the sample. The chain links TRBV7-2 to TRBJ2-7; 12 positions agree with TRBD2. In germline, CDR1 is SGHTA, CDR2 FQGNSA. The length of the CDR3 is 15 residues. Unmatched junction bases numbered 9, after V lost 5 bases and J lost 7 bases. In DNA form, the CDR3 reads TGTGCCAGCAGCCCCCGACTAGCGGGAGTGGGAGAGCAGTACTTC. Protein product: CASSPRLAGVGEQYF.

This rearrangement joins TRBV19 to TRBJ1-5; D gene unclear. The CDR3 is 17 amino acids. Trimming stripped 2 bases from V and 0 bases from J, with 14 bases between. Per germline, CDR1 LNHDA and CDR2 SQIVND (reference sequence). CDR3 region: CASSILAKGGSNQPQHF. CDR3 DNA sequence: TGTGCCAGTAGTATACTAGCTAAAGGCGGTAGCAATCAGCCCCAGCATTTT.

This chain uses TRBV29-1 with TRBJ2-2; the D gene is possibly TRBD1 (5 bases). This CDR3 is built from 14 residues. V was cut by 7 bases and J by 4 bases, with 16 bases left in between. CDR1 is SQVTM, CDR2 ANQGSEA, per germline. In nucleotides, the CDR3 is TGCAGCGGGCGCACAGGCAGTTCCACCGGGGAGCTGTTTTTT. Amino acids: CSGRTGSSTGELFF.

DNA for the CDR3: TGCAGCGTTGAAGATATGGATCGGGGTTATGGCTACACCTTC. Translation: CSVEDMDRGYGYTF. The genes are TRBV29-1 and TRBJ1-2; D gene uncertain. The CDR3 length is 14 residues. Per germline, CDR1 SQVTM and CDR2 ANQGSEA. Trimming cost V 0 bases and J 5 bases, with 13 bases left between them. The full variable domain, its missing parts supplied by reference TRBV29-1 and TRBJ1-2, is SAVISQKPSRDICQRGTSLTIQCQVDSQVTMMFWYRQQPGQSLTLIATANQGSEATYESGFVIDKFPISRPNLTFSTLTVSNMSPEDSSIYLCSVEDMDRGYGYTFGSGTRLTVV.

This chain joins TRBV7-8 and TRBJ1-1; TRBD1 matches 10 bases. Trimming cost V 2 bases and J 4 bases; bases outside gene matches: 4. This CDR3 contains 15 residues. Germline values: CDR1 SGHVS, CDR2 FQNEAQ. CDR3 bases: TGTGCCAGCAGCTTACAGGGACAGGGGCGCACTGAAGCTTTCTTT. This sequence encodes CASSLQGQGRTEAFF.

The rearrangement links TRBV7-9 to TRBJ2-1; TRBD2 might be the D (6 bases). Germline CDR1 is SEHNR and CDR2 is FQNEAQ (reference sequence). The CDR3 covers 13 residues. Trimming shortened V by 0 bases and J by 12 bases, and 12 bases separated the two germline ends. CDR3 sequence (DNA): TGTGCCAGCAGCTTAGCGCGGGCGGGGAGGCAGTTCTTC. It is translated as CASSLARAGRQFF.

The chain carries TRBV7-9 and TRBJ2-7, with 7 bases aligning to TRBD2. The CDR3 totals 16 residues. The germline gives CDR1 SEHNR, CDR2 FQNEAQ (reference sequence). V shed 6 bases, J shed 2 bases, and the junction held 13 bases outside the gene matches. The CDR3 sequence: CASSPLSGRTTYEQYF. The CDR3 DNA reads TGTGCCAGCAGTCCCCTTTCCGGGAGGACCACCTACGAGCAGTACTTC.

Only one count was recorded for this clone. This chain connects TRBV15 to TRBJ1-1; no clear D. The V and J ends lost 0 bases and 9 bases respectively, with 14 bases between them. The CDR3 extends over 14 amino acids. Germline assignment: CDR1 LNHNV and CDR2 YYDKDF (reference sequence). CDR3 sequence: CATSRDWLASKAFF. In nucleotides, the CDR3 is TGTGCCACCAGCAGAGATTGGTTAGCGTCAAAAGCTTTCTTT.